This T cell receptor (beta chain) was documented in a study of blood T cell repertoires in COVID-19. Germline V CDR1 and CDR2: SGHVS, FNYEAQ. The germline V and J ends were trimmed by 3 bases and 8 bases, with 8 bases remaining between them. The CDR3 has 12 amino acids. Generated by immunoSEQ multiplex PCR, the TCRdb table keeps only in-frame clones and is missing some. The sample has 200,000 to 250,000 clones, over 70% seen once. The sequence was collected from a woman in her sixties or seventies with acute or convalescent COVID-19. The sequenced sample was peripheral blood. This chain uses TRBV7-6 with TRBJ1-3; D gene ambiguous. The CDR3 sequence: CASSFSPDTIYF. The CDR3 DNA follows: TGTGCCAGCAGCTTTTCACCGGACACCATATATTTT.